This is a list of T cell receptor beta chains from one sample in a study of OX40 agonist ivuxolimab in advanced cancers. TCRdb's table, derived via immunoSEQ multiplex PCR, lists solely in-frame clones and lacks some. Here the sample spans some 70,000 clones, around 86% being singletons. Sequencing used CD4+ or CD8+ T cells sorted from blood, obtained in a trial of the OX40 agonist ivuxolimab. The receptors were gathered from an adult with an advanced solid tumor such as melanoma, head and neck, liver or kidney cancer. Both conserved end residues are trimmed from each CDR3.

v_call: TRBV2
j_call: TRBJ1-6
cdr3_aa: ASREAGDPPLH

v_call: TRBV6-1
j_call: TRBJ1-2
cdr3_aa: ASSPDRAYGYT

v_call: TRBV6-6
j_call: TRBJ2-7
cdr3_aa: ASSYIIGIRSYEQY

v_call: TRBV5-1
j_call: TRBJ1-1
cdr3_aa: ASSLSWPINMNTEAF

v_call: TRBV18
j_call: TRBJ1-2
cdr3_aa: ASSYGQGAEGYT

v_call: TRBV5-6
j_call: TRBJ2-7
cdr3_aa: ASSTGQWGNEQY

v_call: TRBV7-3
j_call: TRBJ1-2
cdr3_aa: ASSPRQGGTYGYT

v_call: TRBV27
j_call: TRBJ2-7
cdr3_aa: ASSLRAGFSSYEQY

v_call: TRBV27
j_call: TRBJ2-2
cdr3_aa: ASSLLAGGPQNTGELF

v_call: TRBV2
j_call: TRBJ2-7
cdr3_aa: ASSRGQGNYEQY

v_call: TRBV7-2
j_call: TRBJ1-2
cdr3_aa: ASRLSGTAGGYT

v_call: TRBV18
j_call: TRBJ1-5
cdr3_aa: ASSPPGTGTVQPQH

v_call: TRBV5-6
j_call: TRBJ2-7
cdr3_aa: ASSFLLNYEQY

v_call: TRBV6-5
j_call: TRBJ1-1
cdr3_aa: ASSLSRGRTEAF

v_call: TRBV28
j_call: TRBJ1-2
cdr3_aa: ASRPGGKGYT

v_call: TRBV27
j_call: TRBJ1-2
cdr3_aa: ASQPIDLAGGAHGYT

v_call: TRBV15
j_call: TRBJ1-6
cdr3_aa: ATSRDPSLNSPLH

v_call: TRBV28
j_call: TRBJ1-1
cdr3_aa: ASSLPGTGSTEAF

v_call: TRBV7-2
j_call: TRBJ1-2
cdr3_aa: ASSLKTGGEYGYT

v_call: TRBV2
j_call: TRBJ1-5
cdr3_aa: ASSERRSSSNQPQH

v_call: TRBV11-3
j_call: TRBJ2-1
cdr3_aa: ASSLGSQIDEQF

v_call: TRBV5-5
j_call: TRBJ2-7
cdr3_aa: ASSLEQGFSYEQY

v_call: TRBV5-1
j_call: TRBJ2-5
cdr3_aa: ASSALPGQFYQETQY

v_call: TRBV19
j_call: TRBJ2-2
cdr3_aa: ASRAGSINTGELF

v_call: TRBV21-1
j_call: TRBJ1-1
cdr3_aa: ANTMKPSAGAF

v_call: TRBV6-1
j_call: TRBJ2-7
cdr3_aa: ASSLNKGYEQY

v_call: TRBV9
j_call: TRBJ1-6
cdr3_aa: ASSVAGRGGSPLH

v_call: TRBV27
j_call: TRBJ1-5
cdr3_aa: ASRRQSNQPQH

v_call: TRBV7-3
j_call: TRBJ2-2
cdr3_aa: ASSLSRGGSTGELF

v_call: TRBV7-2
j_call: TRBJ1-2
cdr3_aa: ASSPDINYGYT

v_call: TRBV6-1
j_call: TRBJ2-7
cdr3_aa: ASSDEAGSSYEQY

v_call: TRBV11-2
j_call: TRBJ1-1
cdr3_aa: ASSLSPASNTEAF

v_call: TRBV7-8
j_call: TRBJ2-3
cdr3_aa: ASSLALASSTDTQY

v_call: TRBV5-1
j_call: TRBJ2-3
cdr3_aa: ASSFLAGGQGTDTQY